Listed below are T cell receptor beta chains from one sample, sequenced in a study of cytomegalovirus exposure and HLA in healthy donors. Assay used: immunoSEQ multiplex PCR; TCRdb lists only in-frame clones, some missing. The data contain more than 85,000 clones, around 81% of them seen just once; the ten biggest clones take up roughly 2.3%. Sequencing used PBMCs. These receptors were taken from a woman younger than 45 in good health and CMV-seronegative. Each CDR3 is given with its conserved first and last residue. A D gene is named only where the DNA matches it firmly. Clone size appears in some rows only: once, few, many, or a class for an expanded clone.

TRBJ2-1 TRBD2 TRBV10-3 - TGTGCCATCAGTGCGGCTAGCGGGAACTCCTACAATGAGCAGTTCTTC CAISAASGNSYNEQFF
TRBJ2-3 TRBD2 TRBV2 - TGTGCCATAGTAGCGGGAGCAGGCGCAGATACGCAGTATTTT CAIVAGAGADTQYF
TRBJ2-6 - TRBV5-1 - TGCGCCAGCAGCTTGATAGGGGGAAGGTCTGGGGCCAACGTCCTGACTTTC CASSLIGGRSGANVLTF
TRBJ2-5 TRBD2 TRBV7-9 - TGTTCCAGCAGCATAGGGGCTATAGCGGGGCAAGAGACCCAGTACTTC CSSSIGAIAGQETQYF
TRBJ1-2 - TRBV21-1 - TGTGCCAGCAGCATGGGACAGGGAAACTATGGCTACACCTTC CASSMGQGNYGYTF
TRBJ2-7 TRBD1 TRBV28 - TGTGCCAGCAGTCCGTGGGACAGGGTAAGCTCCTACGAGCAGTACTTC CASSPWDRVSSYEQYF
TRBJ1-2 - TRBV5-1 - TGCGCCAGCAGCTTGTCCCAGGGCGCCTCCAACTATGGCTACACCTTC CASSLSQGASNYGYTF
TRBJ2-7 TRBD1 TRBV6-1 - TGTGCCAGCAGTCCCGGGACAGGGGGCTCTTACGAGCAGTACTTC CASSPGTGGSYEQYF
TRBJ2-7 - TRBV5-6 - TGTGCCAGCAGCTTTGGGCCCAGCTCCTACGAGCAGTACTTC CASSFGPSSYEQYF
TRBJ2-2 - TRBV7-8 - TGTGCCAGCAGCTTAATACAGGCGAACACCGGGGAGCTGTTTTTT CASSLIQANTGELFF
TRBJ2-2 - TRBV6-6 few TGTGCCAGCAGTTACTCGACTAGCACCGGGGAGCTGTTTTTT CASSYSTSTGELFF
TRBJ1-2 TRBD1 TRBV28 - TGTGCCAGCAGACACGCACACAGGGGAGGCTATGGCTACACCTTC CASRHAHRGGYGYTF
TRBJ2-7 - TRBV7-8 few TGTGCCAGCGGCGTGGGGGCATCCGCGGATAAGCAGTACTTC CASGVGASADKQYF
TRBJ2-7 - TRBV5-1 - TGCGCCAGCAGTTCCCTCCCGTCCGTCCCGAGGGAGCAGTACTTC CASSSLPSVPREQYF
TRBJ1-1 TRBD1 TRBV18 once TGTGCCAGCTCAAGGACAGGGAACACTGAAGCTTTCTTT CASSRTGNTEAFF
TRBJ2-7 - TRBV7-9 - TGTGCCAGCAGCTTATCACAGGCGATCTCCTACGAGCAGTACTTC CASSLSQAISYEQYF
TRBJ1-5 TRBD1 TRBV4-2 - TGTGCCAGCAGCCAAGCAGACAGGGACTATCAGCCCCAGCATTTT CASSQADRDYQPQHF
TRBJ2-5 TRBD1 TRBV7-9 few TGTGCCAGCAGCCCGAGGACAGGGGAAGGGTTTGACCAAGAGACCCAGTACTTC CASSPRTGEGFDQETQYF